Here is one TCR beta chain with its context. This clone was detected a few times. Its antigen is still unknown. No base quality information exists; no much larger clone differs at one position. These data originate in a study of cytomegalovirus exposure and HLA in healthy donors (dated by TCRdb to between 2016 and 2019). At the level of the whole study: An earlier analysis of several hundred of the donors reported 250 to 300 Gb of sequence data and 117 million unique TCR beta sequences obtained from around 170 million T cells. Class I and class II HLA loci were covered by the typing at four-digit resolution. Roughly 300 gigabases of sequencing data and some 85 million unique TCR sequences were included in an early release covering 550 to 650 HLA-typed donors. The aim of the study was to test whether cataloging public T cell receptors could identify signatures of past pathogen exposure. Typing coverage varied by locus: 629-630 donors for A, B, C, DRB1 and DQB1; approximately 520 for DQA1; some 610 for DPA1; around 490 for DPB1. Genome-wide SNP genotypes for about 65% of the 666 donors were used in a later genetic analysis, which treated that subset as a discovery cohort. Roughly five DR-DQ haplotypes were handled as single units for association and clustering, since linkage in the cohort was strong. Every repertoire in the discovery cohort had been generated on one and the same sequencing platform. A later analysis re-analyzed previously published TCR beta repertoires from hundreds of donors and added high-resolution HLA genotyping to study TCR occurrence patterns. Alongside the repertoire data, information on donor age, sex, ethnicity and CMV serostatus was compiled. Of the 398 genotyped donors, about 80% fell in the genetic ancestry cluster associated with self-reported Caucasian donors. Using immunosequencing, the study profiled T cell repertoires from roughly 650 subjects and related those repertoires to cytomegalovirus serostatus. An earlier analysis of more than 450 of the donors used high-throughput TCR beta sequencing to judge whether each TCR beta V gene segment behaved as functional or pseudogenic. Besides the first cohort of some 670 subjects, a separate validation cohort made up of 95 to 150 different subjects was used. To predict cytomegalovirus infection status, the study brought together high-throughput TCR immunosequencing, statistical association of individual TCRs with disease status, and machine learning. The later analysis used no new phenotypic data to find candidate immune exposures, relying instead on TCR beta sequences and their occurrence across donors. Among some 400 genotyped donors of the cohort, an average of around 240,000 unique TCR beta nucleotide sequences were sequenced per donor, roughly 20% of them non-productive. The paper as a whole reports these results and caveats: Presence/absence analyses assumed roughly uniform sequencing depth across donors, an assumption that may not hold. While some public TCRs were present in many individuals, most TCR sequences turned up only very rarely across donors. The study gave a list of 150 to 200 TCR beta chains associated with cytomegalovirus. According to a later analysis, most CMV-associated TCR beta chains appeared to be HLA-restricted, and the HLA associations seemed to be driven largely by CMV exposure. CMV serostatus was the only immune exposure information available for the cohort. A later genetic analysis reported fewer N-insertions in productive TCRs among donors in an Asian-associated ancestry cluster than the roughly 620-donor mean. The 87-base-pair reads could not distinguish some IMGT-functional V segments, including TRBV6-2 and TRBV6-3, so those segments were excluded. A later analysis found that HLA-associated TCR beta chains were more clonally expanded and had lower generation probabilities than equally common non-associated chains. The classifier was reported to diagnose cytomegalovirus status with high specificity and sensitivity in both the original cohort and the validation cohort. This cohort had only TCR beta chains sequenced, and the lack of alpha or paired-chain data limited which features could be detected. Because counts were too low, roughly 17 rarely observed V segments, including chromosome 9 orphons, were left out of the earlier analysis of 500 to 650 of the donors. A further reported finding was that TCR beta sequences accurately predicted the HLA-A and HLA-B alleles for most subjects in the first cohort. Linkage disequilibrium might explain the correlated functional status among segregating V segments, but an unknown experimental factor could not be excluded. V-gene and J-gene trimming of TCR beta chains was associated with a missense DCLRE1C variant in a later genetic analysis, and the association was replicated in an independent cohort. Several of the top co-occurrence clusters appeared to be linked to parvovirus B19, influenza, CMV and Epstein-Barr virus, according to a later analysis. According to a later analysis, TCR association rates differed among HLA loci, with DRB1 alleles showing the most associated TCRs and HLA-C alleles showing the fewest. When HLA alleles, especially DR and DQ, strongly co-occurred, TCR associations were difficult to assign to individual alleles. Because some donors lacked HLA typing at each locus, the association tests relied only on the typed subset. At a false discovery rate of 0.05, a later analysis linked approximately 18,000 TCR beta sequences to specific HLA alleles. An earlier analysis of several hundred of the donors showed that most TCR beta V segments appeared in productive rearrangements either about 87% or about 30% of the time, which broadly matched IMGT annotations. A few of the identified cytomegalovirus-associated TCR beta chains were confirmed in vitro to be specific for cytomegalovirus antigens. The sequencing pipeline was judged likely to have produced a cluster of highly shared sequence variants as a technical artifact. The authors suggested that the approach could potentially be extended to other disease states and immunological phenotypes.

CDR3 length: 18 amino acids, cysteine to phenylalanine. Left in the record is the CDR3 DNA by itself, 54 bases read in frame from the first base. The germline V gene sets CDR1 to MNHNS and CDR2 to SASEGT. The V end gives up 1 base and the J end 6 bases, leaving 11 bases in the junction not matched to a gene. In total, about 650 healthy bone marrow donors made up the cohort. At the time of sampling, every cohort member was nominally healthy, though immune exposures that went unrecorded were likely present. The donor tested CMV seropositive and was one of the 289 seropositive cohort members. A peripheral blood sample was collected from each donor, and TCR beta sequencing was performed on peripheral blood mononuclear cells. The Qiagen DNeasy Blood Extraction Kit was used to extract genomic DNA from the blood cell samples. Library preparation was by the immunoSEQ multiplex PCR assay. For the multiplex PCR, a mixture combining 60 forward primers for TCR Vbeta segments and 13 reverse primers for TCR Jbeta segments was used. The CDR3 region of rearranged TCR beta genes was amplified from genomic DNA by a multiplex PCR assay. The Illumina HiSeq System was used to sequence the amplified TCR beta libraries as 87-base-pair reads. As for the authors' bioinformatics: A later analysis counted 65 million to 90 million unique TCR beta chains across the 500 to 850 repertoires, and some 12 million of these chains were shared by at least two donors. To remove PCR and sequencing errors, raw reads were error-corrected and collapsed into unique sequences using a nearest-neighbor algorithm that merged closely related sequences. Alignment of CDR3 sequences to IMGT reference sequences was used to assign V, D and J gene segments. For a sequence to be retained, a match of at least six nucleotides was required to both a V gene segment and a J gene segment. Rearrangements were called productive when the CDR3 lacked stop codons and stayed in frame with V and J; all others were non-productive. CDR3 was defined by IMGT convention, running from the second conserved V-encoded cysteine to the conserved J-encoded phenylalanine. The earlier analysis of a few hundred of the donors excluded any sequence lacking an unambiguous match to a single V gene segment. In an earlier analysis of a few hundred of the donors, V segments were called functional above 56.7% productive rearrangements and were called segregating when the between-donor standard deviation exceeded 5%. A statistical classification framework was built to diagnose cytomegalovirus status from the catalog of TCR beta chain sequences. In a later analysis, TCR nucleotide sequences were compared against IMGT/GENE-DB human TR gene sequences so that V and J genes could be assigned. A later analysis assigned CDR3 sequences and most-parsimonious VDJ recombination scenarios with the TCRdist pipeline. In a later analysis, each TCR beta chain was defined by its CDR3 amino acid sequence together with its V-gene family, and reads without a unique V-gene family were excluded. To address suspected cross-contamination and a sequencing artifact, a later analysis removed approximately 600 highly shared, low-generation-probability nucleotide sequences. A later analysis calculated a clonal expansion index for each public chain from normalized within-repertoire ranks of inferred template counts. Generation probabilities in a later analysis came from a VDJ recombination model fitted to out-of-frame rearrangements, and those results were checked against IGoR. In a later analysis, hypergeometric tests were used to score TCR-TCR, TCR-HLA and TCR-CMV co-occurrence, with a repertoire-size bias correction applied to TCR pairs. To estimate false discovery rates, a later analysis permuted the HLA or CMV assignments 20 times. A later analysis grouped co-occurring TCRs with DBSCAN, adding TCRdist sequence similarity when clustering within HLA-allele-positive subsets. Repertoires with fewer than 30,000 or more than 120,000 public chains were left out of co-occurrence clustering, as were a handful of repertoires with anomalous nucleotide sharing. TCRdb stores this immuneACCESS table with in-frame sequences only. Part of the clones is absent; in the studies checked, under half of the shortfall reflects unresolved V genes, and no reason is known for the rest. V and J calls and clone size are given by that table; D and trimming were obtained from the DNA. Present in this sample are 140,000 to 150,000 clones, 79% of which were seen just once. Of the sample, approximately 6.9% falls within the top ten clones.

Input material: PBMCs. Rearrangement joined TRBV6-1 to TRBJ2-1, with TRBD1 identical over 11 junction bases. This TCR was recovered from a middle-aged woman in good health and CMV-seropositive. In nucleotide form, the sequence is TGTGCCAGCAGTGAAGATACCAGCGGGACAGGGGGACTCAATGAGCAGTTCTTC. This gives the protein CASSEDTSGTGGLNEQFF.